This T cell receptor beta chain was sequenced in a study of blood T cell repertoires in COVID-19. About the study: Researchers got acute and convalescent COVID-19 samples from the United States, Italy and Spain.

Authors' analysis steps: Amplification with reference gene primers provided the estimates of nucleated cell counts. This table comes from immunoSEQ multiplex PCR, and its TCRdb copy is limited to in-frame clones, with some not included. V and J calls and clone size are copied from that table; D and trimming were computed from the DNA. The data show fewer than 35,000 clones, with 75% to 85% seen just once and less than 15% held by the top ten. CDR1 and CDR2 from the germline V gene are KGHSH and LQKENI. Trimming took 2 bases from V and 5 from J; bases not matched to a gene: 8. The CDR3 totals 15 residues.

The rearrangement links TRBV18 to TRBJ2-7; 8 nucleotides line up with TRBD1. Sequenced material: peripheral blood. The receptor's source is a human donor in a cohort sampled during active COVID-19. The CDR3 reads CASSPKSAGGHEQYF. In DNA form, the CDR3 reads TGTGCCAGCTCACCAAAGTCCGCAGGGGGCCACGAGCAGTACTTC.